The entry below describes one T cell receptor beta chain. This sample is drawn from a study of blood T cell repertoires in COVID-19. Across the whole study: COVID-19 samples, acute and convalescent, were from the United States, Italy and Spain.

Germline values: CDR1 MNHNS, CDR2 SASEGT. CDR3 size: 15 residues. V was shortened by 2 bases and J by 10 bases, with 18 bases between the two germline ends. Libraries were prepared by immunoSEQ multiplex PCR; TCRdb keeps only in-frame clonotypes and omits some of them. Seen here are tens of thousands of clones, about 91% observed once, and the top ten hold approximately 50%. The specimen was peripheral blood. This TCR came from a human donor with acute or convalescent COVID-19. The donor label of this sample is uncertain. The V and J genes are TRBV6-1 and TRBJ1-3, with a tentative D call TRBD1 (5 bases). The CDR3 bases are TGTGCCAGCAGTGAACTTAGTGGGCACCGGGGGACCATATATTTT. Translating it yields CASSELSGHRGTIYF.